The T cell receptor beta chain described here comes from a study of glioma-infiltrating T cells. Regarding the study as a whole: CDR3 overlap between tissue and blood was very small. Tissue-blood divergence was below expectation in non-neoplastic patients, above in gliomas.

Worth noting for this clonotype: Its specificity is not known.

Germline assignment: CDR1 GTSNPN and CDR2 SVGIG (reference sequence). Unmatched junction bases numbered 0, after V lost 5 bases and J lost 0 bases. There are 13 residues in the CDR3. TCR alpha and beta CDR3 regions were amplified from RNA using iRepertoire nested multiplex PCR. One-step reverse transcription and amplification started from approximately 100-400 ng of tissue mRNA or PBMC total RNA. TCRdb re-called the multiplex PCR reads with MiXCR, one entry per CDR3 protein. The table has tens of thousands of distinct CDR3 sequences, about 23% seen once. The chain is built from TRBV30 and TRBJ1-4; TRBD1 matches at 7 bases. The TCR was taken from a human donor with low-grade glioma or glioblastoma, undergoing nonglioma brain surgery, or in good health (not recorded which). The sample consisted of glioma tissue, nonneoplastic brain tissue, or PBMCs (not recorded which). CDR3 in DNA: TGTGCCTGGGGGACAGCAACTAATGAAAAACTGTTTTTT. Its translation: CAWGTATNEKLFF.